This TCR beta chain was documented in a study of blood T cells in healthy people across ages. With a J-beta primer mix and a sample-barcoded 5' primer, a second PCR ran about 6 to 11 cycles. CDR3-containing paired-end reads numbered at least 2.5 million in each sample. TCRdb used MiXCR to reprocess the 5' RACE reads, holding one entry per CDR3 protein. The repertoire has 1.5 million to 2 million distinct CDR3 sequences, about two fifths of them found once; the top ten carry more than 20%. Each individual donor underwent a draw of approximately 9.8 milliliters of peripheral blood. Notes on this clonotype: No antigen is known for it.

The study, taken as a whole, reports: PBMCs were not sorted, which prevented a conclusive comparison of naive versus antigen-experienced cells. Higher diversity, along with more naive CD4+ cells, distinguished long-lived donors from aged donors.

The receptor comes from a human donor in good health. The sample taken for sequencing was blood.

This chain's CDR3 is CSARDRRQGGRDEQFF. The DNA for the CDR3 is TGCAGTGCTAGAGATCGAAGACAGGGGGGACGGGATGAGCAGTTCTTC. This chain joins TRBV20-1 and TRBJ2-1, with 9 positions matching TRBD1. This CDR3 is 16 amino acids long. Germline CDR1 DFQATT, CDR2 SNEGSKA (reference sequence). The V segment lost 0 bases and the J segment 8 bases; nucleotides outside the gene matches: 11.